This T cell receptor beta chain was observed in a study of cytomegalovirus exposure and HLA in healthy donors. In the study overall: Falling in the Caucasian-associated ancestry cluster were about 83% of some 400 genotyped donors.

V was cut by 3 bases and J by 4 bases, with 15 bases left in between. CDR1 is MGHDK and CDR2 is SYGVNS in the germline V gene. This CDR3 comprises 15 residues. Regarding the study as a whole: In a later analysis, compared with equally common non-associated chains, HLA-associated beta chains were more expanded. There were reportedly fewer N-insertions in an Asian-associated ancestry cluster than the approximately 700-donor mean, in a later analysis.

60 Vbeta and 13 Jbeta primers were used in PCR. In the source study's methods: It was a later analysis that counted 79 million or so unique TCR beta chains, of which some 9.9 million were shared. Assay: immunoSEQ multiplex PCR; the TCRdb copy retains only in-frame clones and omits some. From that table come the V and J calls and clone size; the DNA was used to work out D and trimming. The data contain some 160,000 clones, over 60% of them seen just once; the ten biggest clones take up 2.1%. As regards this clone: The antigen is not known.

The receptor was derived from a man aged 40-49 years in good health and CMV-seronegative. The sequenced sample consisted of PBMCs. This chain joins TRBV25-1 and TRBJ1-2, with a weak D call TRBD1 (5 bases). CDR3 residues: CASSDSSSGIYGYTF. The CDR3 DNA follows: TGTGCCAGCAGTGACTCAAGCTCAGGGATCTATGGCTACACCTTC.